This TCR beta chain was observed in a study of blood T cell repertoires in COVID-19. On the study more broadly: The United States, Italy and Spain were the sources of the acute and convalescent COVID-19 samples. Sources were T cells, B-cell-depleted T cells, or PBMCs; the material itself was cDNA or gDNA.

Data came from immunoSEQ multiplex PCR; TCRdb stores just in-frame clones and leaves some out. The data show about 380,000 clones, around 85% seen once. This CDR3 spans 20 amino acids. With V trimmed by 8 bases and J by 1 base, 22 bases remained unmatched. Germline CDR1 reads LGHDT; CDR2 reads YNNKEL (reference sequence). The sequenced sample was peripheral blood. This clonotype was obtained from a woman younger than 35 with acute or convalescent COVID-19. V usage is TRBV3-1 (or the pseudogene TRBV3-2) and J usage is TRBJ2-4; 8 positions agree with TRBD2. CDR3 bases: TGTGCCAGCTCAAACTCCGGGACTAGTTATTCCGGGCTGGCCAAAAACATTCAGTACTTC. It specifies CASSNSGTSYSGLAKNIQYF.